The rows below give T cell receptor beta chains drawn from one sample of a study of human versus mouse CDR3 diversity and MHC coevolution. The repertoire was sequenced with immunoSEQ multiplex PCR; TCRdb's copy has only in-frame clones and lacks some. Of about 83,000 clones detected, less than 95% appear once; the ten largest clones hold about 0.14%. What was sequenced was naive CD4+ T cells from blood. The receptors come from a person aged 30-69 years in good health. Both conserved end residues are part of each CDR3. Fields, in order: V gene, CDR3 length, clone size, D gene, J gene, CDR3 protein, CDR3 DNA. The D gene is left open where the match is weak. Rows may omit the clone size; those that give it use once, few, many or a size class.

V gene: TRBV2
CDR3 length: 14
clone size: NA
D gene: NA
J gene: TRBJ1-4
CDR3 protein: CASSEWGGGEKLFF
CDR3 DNA: TGTGCCAGCAGTGAATGGGGGGGTGGTGAAAAACTGTTTTTT

V gene: TRBV19
CDR3 length: 14
clone size: few
D gene: NA
J gene: TRBJ1-4
CDR3 protein: CASSIRQFREKLFF
CDR3 DNA: TGTGCCAGTAGTATCCGCCAGTTCCGAGAAAAACTGTTTTTT

V gene: TRBV23-1
CDR3 length: 16
clone size: NA
D gene: TRBD2
J gene: TRBJ2-1
CDR3 protein: CASTTSGRDHNDEQFF
CDR3 DNA: TGCGCCAGCACCACTAGCGGGAGGGATCATAATGATGAGCAGTTCTTC

V gene: TRBV27
CDR3 length: 14
clone size: NA
D gene: NA
J gene: TRBJ1-1
CDR3 protein: CASSWGAMNTEAFF
CDR3 DNA: TGTGCCAGCAGCTGGGGAGCCATGAACACTGAAGCTTTCTTT

V gene: TRBV19
CDR3 length: 15
clone size: NA
D gene: TRBD2
J gene: TRBJ2-1
CDR3 protein: CASSDAGGVYNEQFF
CDR3 DNA: TGTGCCAGTAGTGACGCGGGGGGAGTCTACAATGAGCAGTTCTTC

V gene: TRBV19
CDR3 length: 14
clone size: NA
D gene: TRBD1
J gene: TRBJ2-3
CDR3 protein: CASRDRGSADTQYF
CDR3 DNA: TGTGCCAGTAGGGACAGGGGGAGTGCAGATACGCAGTATTTT

V gene: TRBV19
CDR3 length: 15
clone size: NA
D gene: TRBD1
J gene: TRBJ1-2
CDR3 protein: CASSIVGTGEYGYTF
CDR3 DNA: TGTGCCAGTAGTATCGTTGGGACAGGGGAATATGGCTACACCTTC

V gene: TRBV28
CDR3 length: 15
clone size: NA
D gene: NA
J gene: TRBJ1-5
CDR3 protein: CASSRQVLSNQPQHF
CDR3 DNA: TGTGCCAGCAGCCGACAGGTTCTTAGCAATCAGCCCCAGCATTTT

V gene: TRBV7-2
CDR3 length: 15
clone size: NA
D gene: NA
J gene: TRBJ2-1
CDR3 protein: CASSFIRLVLDEQFF
CDR3 DNA: TGTGCCAGCAGCTTTATCCGACTAGTTCTAGATGAGCAGTTCTTC

V gene: TRBV5-4
CDR3 length: 16
clone size: few
D gene: NA
J gene: TRBJ1-3
CDR3 protein: CASSRGLQGSGNTIYF
CDR3 DNA: TGTGCCAGCAGCCGTGGCCTACAGGGATCTGGAAACACCATATATTTT

V gene: TRBV6-1
CDR3 length: 14
clone size: NA
D gene: NA
J gene: TRBJ1-5
CDR3 protein: CASGSRGVGQPQHF
CDR3 DNA: TGTGCCAGCGGCAGCCGGGGGGTCGGTCAGCCCCAGCATTTT

V gene: TRBV25-1
CDR3 length: 15
clone size: once
D gene: NA
J gene: TRBJ2-3
CDR3 protein: CASSDQRISTDTQYF
CDR3 DNA: TGTGCCAGCAGTGACCAGCGGATTAGCACAGATACGCAGTATTTT

V gene: TRBV30
CDR3 length: 14
clone size: once
D gene: NA
J gene: TRBJ1-6
CDR3 protein: CAWRGEADNSPLHF
CDR3 DNA: TGTGCCTGGAGAGGGGAGGCGGATAATTCACCCCTCCACTTT

V gene: TRBV6-1
CDR3 length: 14
clone size: NA
D gene: TRBD1
J gene: TRBJ1-5
CDR3 protein: CASEAGGPNQPQHF
CDR3 DNA: TGTGCCAGCGAAGCAGGGGGTCCCAATCAGCCCCAGCATTTT

V gene: TRBV18
CDR3 length: 14
clone size: once
D gene: NA
J gene: TRBJ2-5
CDR3 protein: CASSPRGGQETQYF
CDR3 DNA: TGTGCCAGCTCACCGCGGGGCGGACAAGAGACCCAGTACTTC

V gene: TRBV10-1
CDR3 length: 17
clone size: NA
D gene: TRBD2
J gene: TRBJ2-2
CDR3 protein: CASSAPSGGWNTGELFF
CDR3 DNA: TGCGCCAGCAGTGCTCCTAGCGGGGGATGGAACACCGGGGAGCTGTTTTTT

V gene: TRBV7-9
CDR3 length: 12
clone size: few
D gene: NA
J gene: TRBJ1-3
CDR3 protein: CASSSNRNTIYF
CDR3 DNA: TGTGCCAGCAGCAGCAACCGAAACACCATATATTTT

V gene: TRBV6-1
CDR3 length: 13
clone size: once
D gene: NA
J gene: TRBJ2-1
CDR3 protein: CASRGPSVGEQFF
CDR3 DNA: TGTGCCAGCAGGGGGCCCAGCGTCGGTGAGCAGTTCTTC

V gene: TRBV4-2
CDR3 length: 15
clone size: NA
D gene: NA
J gene: TRBJ1-2
CDR3 protein: CASSQEHSPNYGYTF
CDR3 DNA: TGTGCCAGCAGCCAAGAGCACAGTCCTAACTATGGCTACACCTTC

V gene: TRBV5-1
CDR3 length: 15
clone size: NA
D gene: NA
J gene: TRBJ1-6
CDR3 protein: CASRLQGDHNSPLHF
CDR3 DNA: TGCGCCAGCAGGTTGCAGGGTGACCATAATTCACCCCTCCACTTT

V gene: TRBV6-1
CDR3 length: 14
clone size: NA
D gene: NA
J gene: TRBJ1-1
CDR3 protein: CASSGALMNTEAFF
CDR3 DNA: TGTGCCAGCAGTGGGGCTTTAATGAACACTGAAGCTTTCTTT

V gene: TRBV28
CDR3 length: 15
clone size: NA
D gene: TRBD1
J gene: TRBJ1-2
CDR3 protein: CASSLSGGGGYGYTF
CDR3 DNA: TGTGCCAGCAGTTTGAGCGGAGGGGGCGGGTATGGCTACACCTTC

V gene: TRBV5-6
CDR3 length: 17
clone size: NA
D gene: TRBD1
J gene: TRBJ2-1
CDR3 protein: CVSSLATRQGYYNEQFF
CDR3 DNA: TGTGTCAGCAGCTTGGCCACAAGACAGGGGTACTACAATGAGCAGTTCTTC

V gene: TRBV2
CDR3 length: 15
clone size: NA
D gene: TRBD1
J gene: TRBJ1-6
CDR3 protein: CASRDGQVINSPLHF
CDR3 DNA: TGTGCCAGCAGGGACGGACAGGTTATTAATTCACCCCTCCACTTT

V gene: TRBV6-5
CDR3 length: 14
clone size: once
D gene: TRBD2
J gene: TRBJ2-3
CDR3 protein: CASSHSGGTDTQYF
CDR3 DNA: TGTGCCAGTAGCCATAGCGGGGGGACAGATACGCAGTATTTT

V gene: TRBV20-1
CDR3 length: 10
clone size: NA
D gene: NA
J gene: TRBJ2-1
CDR3 protein: CSAGRQEQFF
CDR3 DNA: TGCAGTGCTGGCCGACAAGAGCAGTTCTTC

V gene: TRBV5-1
CDR3 length: 12
clone size: NA
D gene: NA
J gene: TRBJ2-3
CDR3 protein: CASSLALDTQYF
CDR3 DNA: TGCGCCAGCAGCTTGGCTTTGGATACGCAGTATTTT

V gene: TRBV2
CDR3 length: 13
clone size: NA
D gene: NA
J gene: TRBJ1-1
CDR3 protein: CASSDPRPGLAFF
CDR3 DNA: TGTGCCAGCAGTGATCCCCGGCCGGGTTTGGCTTTCTTT

V gene: TRBV15
CDR3 length: 14
clone size: NA
D gene: NA
J gene: TRBJ2-7
CDR3 protein: CATQPGLGSYEQYF
CDR3 DNA: TGTGCCACTCAACCGGGACTGGGCTCCTACGAGCAGTACTTC

V gene: TRBV6-5
CDR3 length: 16
clone size: NA
D gene: TRBD2
J gene: TRBJ2-3
CDR3 protein: CASSYLQRGGTDTQYF
CDR3 DNA: TGTGCCAGCAGTTACCTTCAGCGGGGGGGCACAGATACGCAGTATTTT

V gene: TRBV2
CDR3 length: 13
clone size: NA
D gene: TRBD1
J gene: TRBJ1-4
CDR3 protein: CASKATGGEKLFF
CDR3 DNA: TGTGCCAGCAAAGCCACAGGGGGCGAAAAACTGTTTTTT

V gene: TRBV28
CDR3 length: 16
clone size: NA
D gene: NA
J gene: TRBJ1-6
CDR3 protein: CASSQTTSGNNSPLHF
CDR3 DNA: TGTGCCAGCAGTCAGACGACCTCAGGGAATAATTCACCCCTCCACTTT

V gene: TRBV18
CDR3 length: 14
clone size: NA
D gene: NA
J gene: TRBJ1-2
CDR3 protein: CASSGMEGDYGYTF
CDR3 DNA: TGTGCCAGCTCGGGGATGGAGGGCGACTATGGCTACACCTTC

V gene: TRBV27
CDR3 length: 13
clone size: NA
D gene: TRBD1
J gene: TRBJ2-3
CDR3 protein: CASRDRVTDTQYF
CDR3 DNA: TGTGCCAGCAGAGACAGGGTCACAGATACGCAGTATTTT

V gene: TRBV19
CDR3 length: 13
clone size: NA
D gene: NA
J gene: TRBJ2-6
CDR3 protein: CASRPGGANVLTF
CDR3 DNA: TGTGCCAGTAGACCGGGTGGGGCCAACGTCCTGACTTTC

V gene: TRBV27
CDR3 length: 15
clone size: NA
D gene: NA
J gene: TRBJ2-7
CDR3 protein: CASSLSGLSSYEQYF
CDR3 DNA: TGTGCCAGCAGTTTATCGGGGCTCAGCTCCTACGAGCAGTACTTC

V gene: TRBV10-3
CDR3 length: 14
clone size: few
D gene: NA
J gene: TRBJ1-5
CDR3 protein: CAISVDRTKGPQHF
CDR3 DNA: TGTGCCATCAGTGTCGACAGGACGAAGGGGCCCCAGCATTTT

V gene: TRBV2
CDR3 length: 13
clone size: NA
D gene: NA
J gene: TRBJ2-1
CDR3 protein: CARADSSYNEQFF
CDR3 DNA: TGTGCCAGAGCCGACAGCTCCTACAATGAGCAGTTCTTC

V gene: TRBV27
CDR3 length: 14
clone size: NA
D gene: NA
J gene: TRBJ1-4
CDR3 protein: CASKNGATNEKLFF
CDR3 DNA: TGTGCCAGCAAGAACGGAGCAACTAATGAAAAACTGTTTTTT

V gene: TRBV6-1
CDR3 length: 15
clone size: NA
D gene: TRBD2
J gene: TRBJ2-5
CDR3 protein: CASSTGTTSVLSQYF
CDR3 DNA: TGTGCCAGCAGTACCGGGACTACCTCGGTATTGTCCCAGTACTTC

V gene: TRBV28
CDR3 length: 15
clone size: NA
D gene: NA
J gene: TRBJ2-1
CDR3 protein: CASSLTGLASNEQFF
CDR3 DNA: TGTGCCAGCAGTTTAACCGGGCTAGCTTCGAATGAGCAGTTCTTC

V gene: TRBV9
CDR3 length: 16
clone size: NA
D gene: TRBD2
J gene: TRBJ2-5
CDR3 protein: CASSVAPGGGEETQYF
CDR3 DNA: TGTGCCAGCAGCGTAGCCCCGGGCGGGGGGGAAGAGACCCAGTACTTC

V gene: TRBV6-1
CDR3 length: 12
clone size: NA
D gene: NA
J gene: TRBJ2-7
CDR3 protein: CASKRGLYEQYF
CDR3 DNA: TGTGCCAGCAAAAGGGGCCTCTACGAGCAGTACTTC

V gene: TRBV27
CDR3 length: 14
clone size: NA
D gene: TRBD1
J gene: TRBJ1-1
CDR3 protein: CASSFLQGGTEAFF
CDR3 DNA: TGTGCCAGCAGTTTCTTACAGGGGGGGACTGAAGCTTTCTTT

V gene: TRBV2
CDR3 length: 14
clone size: NA
D gene: TRBD2
J gene: TRBJ2-5
CDR3 protein: CASRSGLAQETQYF
CDR3 DNA: TGTGCCAGCAGGTCCGGACTAGCCCAAGAGACCCAGTACTTC

V gene: TRBV28
CDR3 length: 16
clone size: NA
D gene: TRBD1
J gene: TRBJ2-1
CDR3 protein: CASNPDRGSSYNEQFF
CDR3 DNA: TGTGCCAGCAACCCGGACAGGGGAAGCTCCTACAATGAGCAGTTCTTC

V gene: TRBV19
CDR3 length: 13
clone size: NA
D gene: NA
J gene: TRBJ2-5
CDR3 protein: CASSRGSRETQYF
CDR3 DNA: TGTGCCAGTAGCCGAGGGAGTCGGGAGACCCAGTACTTC

V gene: TRBV6-1
CDR3 length: 15
clone size: NA
D gene: NA
J gene: TRBJ1-2
CDR3 protein: CASSVTVNGRSGYTF
CDR3 DNA: TGTGCCAGCAGTGTAACAGTTAACGGTCGTAGTGGCTACACCTTC

V gene: TRBV10-3
CDR3 length: 14
clone size: few
D gene: NA
J gene: TRBJ1-3
CDR3 protein: CAIREGSSGNTIYF
CDR3 DNA: TGTGCCATCAGGGAAGGGAGCTCTGGAAACACCATATATTTT

V gene: TRBV5-8
CDR3 length: 14
clone size: NA
D gene: TRBD1
J gene: TRBJ1-2
CDR3 protein: CASSLVPAGGGYTF
CDR3 DNA: TGTGCCAGCAGCTTGGTGCCGGCAGGGGGCGGCTACACCTTC

V gene: TRBV19
CDR3 length: 11
clone size: NA
D gene: TRBD1
J gene: TRBJ2-2
CDR3 protein: CASPGGGELFF
CDR3 DNA: TGTGCCAGCCCAGGGGGCGGGGAGCTGTTTTTT

V gene: TRBV18
CDR3 length: 13
clone size: NA
D gene: NA
J gene: TRBJ2-5
CDR3 protein: CASSLGGKETQYF
CDR3 DNA: TGTGCCAGCTCACTGGGGGGAAAAGAGACCCAGTACTTC

V gene: TRBV19
CDR3 length: 16
clone size: NA
D gene: TRBD1
J gene: TRBJ2-1
CDR3 protein: CASSIPGTVSYNEQFF
CDR3 DNA: TGTGCCAGTAGTATTCCTGGGACAGTCTCCTACAATGAGCAGTTCTTC

V gene: TRBV5-5
CDR3 length: 16
clone size: NA
D gene: NA
J gene: TRBJ1-6
CDR3 protein: CASSLGLGAGEAPLHF
CDR3 DNA: TGTGCCAGCAGCTTGGGGCTCGGGGCAGGGGAAGCACCCCTCCACTTT

V gene: TRBV5-1
CDR3 length: 13
clone size: NA
D gene: NA
J gene: TRBJ2-7
CDR3 protein: CASSYDRNYEQYF
CDR3 DNA: TGCGCCAGCAGCTATGACAGGAACTACGAGCAGTACTTC

V gene: TRBV9
CDR3 length: 14
clone size: NA
D gene: NA
J gene: TRBJ1-6
CDR3 protein: CASSVSSYNSPLHF
CDR3 DNA: TGTGCCAGCAGCGTGAGCTCCTATAATTCACCCCTCCACTTT

V gene: TRBV7-6
CDR3 length: 15
clone size: NA
D gene: TRBD1
J gene: TRBJ2-5
CDR3 protein: CASSDRQGALEEQYF
CDR3 DNA: TGTGCCAGCAGCGACCGACAGGGGGCTCTGGAAGAGCAGTACTTC

V gene: TRBV6-1
CDR3 length: 14
clone size: NA
D gene: TRBD1
J gene: TRBJ1-2
CDR3 protein: CASLQGAESYGYTF
CDR3 DNA: TGTGCCAGCTTACAGGGGGCAGAGAGCTATGGCTACACCTTC

V gene: TRBV2
CDR3 length: 15
clone size: NA
D gene: NA
J gene: TRBJ1-1
CDR3 protein: CASSHQAGRRTEGFF
CDR3 DNA: TGTGCCAGCAGTCACCAGGCAGGGAGGAGGACTGAAGGTTTCTTT